Listed below are T cell receptor beta chains from one sample, sequenced in a study of OX40 agonist ivuxolimab in advanced cancers. Clones were sequenced by immunoSEQ multiplex PCR, and TCRdb holds only the in-frame ones, with some missing. The sample has about 83,000 clones; 65% to 90% are singletons. The sample in question was CD4+ or CD8+ T cells sorted from blood, obtained in a trial of the OX40 agonist ivuxolimab. The receptor set was obtained from an adult with an advanced solid tumor such as melanoma, head and neck, liver or kidney cancer. The conserved cysteine and the conserved F or W are not part of the CDR3 here. Some rows have no size entry. The others give once, few or many, or a class for an expanded clone.

TRBV6-6	TRBJ2-3	NA	13	AATLTSRSTDTQY
TRBV29-1	TRBJ1-4	NA	12	SVIGQGAREKLF
TRBV7-2	TRBJ2-2	NA	15	ASSLGPGTPNTGELF
TRBV5-1	TRBJ2-1	once	11	ASTRPGEHEQF
TRBV2	TRBJ2-1	NA	13	ASRTGVASYNEQF
TRBV5-1	TRBJ2-1	NA	12	ASSAGALNNEQF
TRBV27	TRBJ2-3	NA	15	ASSPGTSGSLGNTQY
TRBV7-9	TRBJ1-2	NA	13	ASSFAGQGFGGYT
TRBV5-4	TRBJ1-1	NA	16	ASSLEGAAHWRNTEAF
TRBV27	TRBJ2-6	NA	15	ASSLGTSRIGANVLT
TRBV4-3	TRBJ2-6	NA	13	ASSRTNSGANVLT
TRBV10-3	TRBJ1-2	NA	13	AISVRGTGAYGYT
TRBV23-1	TRBJ2-2	NA	9	ASPLTGELF
TRBV19	TRBJ1-4	NA	15	ASSIALRGSSGEKLF
TRBV13	TRBJ1-2	NA	13	ASSLGGQGDYGYT
TRBV19	TRBJ1-3	NA	14	ASSTVPRYSGNTIY
TRBV7-3	TRBJ2-3	NA	12	ASSAGLAGHTQY
TRBV7-2	TRBJ1-2	NA	13	ASSLPGIATYGYT
TRBV5-8	TRBJ2-7	NA	13	ASSYSSGSFYEQY
TRBV19	TRBJ2-2	NA	16	ASSRGSGGRANTGELF
TRBV5-1	TRBJ1-2	NA	12	ASSDQGANYGYT
TRBV21-1	TRBJ2-1	NA	12	ASSKAGAVSEQF
TRBV5-1	TRBJ2-2	NA	13	ASSLDYFNTGELF
TRBV27	TRBJ1-2	once	12	ASFFRDRDYGYT
TRBV7-3	TRBJ2-3	NA	16	ASSLTSGGLGGSDTQY
TRBV30	TRBJ1-5	NA	14	AWSSSSGVGNQPQH
TRBV4-2	TRBJ2-3	NA	11	ASSQEYPGSQY